A selection of T cell receptor beta chains follows, all from one sample in a study of blood T cell repertoires in COVID-19. Profiling relied on immunoSEQ multiplex PCR, and the TCRdb table lists in-frame clones only, not all of them. The sample carries under 300,000 clones, roughly 80% recorded once. Sample: peripheral blood. The receptors stem from a woman between 55 and 75 years old with active or convalescent COVID-19. Each CDR3 is given with its conserved first and last residue. Each record gives: V gene, D gene, J gene, clone size, CDR3 protein, CDR3 DNA. A D gene is named only where the DNA matches it firmly. Only some rows state a clone size, as once, few, many or a class for expanded clones.

v_gene: TRBV7-8
d_gene: -
j_gene: TRBJ2-1
abundance: few
CDR3aa: CASSLNTGSNEQFF
CDR3nt: TGTGCCAGCAGCCTTAATACAGGGAGCAATGAGCAGTTCTTC

v_gene: TRBV7-2
d_gene: TRBD2
j_gene: TRBJ2-1
abundance: -
CDR3aa: CASSLVMGGYNEQFF
CDR3nt: TGTGCCAGCAGCTTAGTAATGGGGGGGTACAATGAGCAGTTCTTC

v_gene: TRBV5-1
d_gene: -
j_gene: TRBJ1-3
abundance: once
CDR3aa: CASSLTGPSGNTIYF
CDR3nt: TGCGCCAGCAGCCTGACTGGTCCCTCTGGAAACACCATATATTTT

v_gene: TRBV28
d_gene: -
j_gene: TRBJ1-1
abundance: -
CDR3aa: CASRTGTPMNTEAFF
CDR3nt: TGTGCCAGCAGGACCGGGACACCTATGAACACTGAAGCTTTCTTT

v_gene: TRBV29-1
d_gene: -
j_gene: TRBJ1-1
abundance: -
CDR3aa: CSVMTGGTEAFF
CDR3nt: TGCAGCGTTATGACAGGCGGTACTGAAGCTTTCTTT

v_gene: TRBV5-4
d_gene: -
j_gene: TRBJ1-6
abundance: -
CDR3aa: CASSLGQANNSPLHF
CDR3nt: TGTGCCAGCAGCTTGGGTCAGGCCAATAATTCACCCCTCCACTTT

v_gene: TRBV19
d_gene: -
j_gene: TRBJ1-5
abundance: -
CDR3aa: CASSILAQSYSNQPQHF
CDR3nt: TGTGCCAGTAGTATTCTGGCACAGAGCTATAGCAATCAGCCCCAGCATTTT

v_gene: TRBV7-2
d_gene: -
j_gene: TRBJ1-2
abundance: -
CDR3aa: CASSWHVYGYTF
CDR3nt: TGTGCCAGCAGCTGGCATGTCTATGGCTACACCTTC

v_gene: TRBV9
d_gene: -
j_gene: TRBJ2-3
abundance: -
CDR3aa: CASSVGTGSTDTQYF
CDR3nt: TGTGCCAGCAGCGTAGGCACAGGGAGCACAGATACGCAGTATTTT

v_gene: TRBV18
d_gene: TRBD1
j_gene: TRBJ1-3
abundance: -
CDR3aa: CASSPNRGEISGNTIYF
CDR3nt: TGTGCCAGCTCACCGAACAGGGGCGAAATCTCTGGAAACACCATATATTTT

v_gene: TRBV7-9
d_gene: TRBD1
j_gene: TRBJ1-2
abundance: -
CDR3aa: CASSLGLGTGDNYGYTF
CDR3nt: TGTGCCAGCAGCTTAGGGCTTGGGACAGGGGATAACTATGGCTACACCTTC

v_gene: TRBV28
d_gene: -
j_gene: TRBJ1-3
abundance: once
CDR3aa: CANPIGPGNTIYF
CDR3nt: TGTGCCAACCCCATCGGTCCTGGAAACACCATATATTTT

v_gene: TRBV9
d_gene: -
j_gene: TRBJ2-1
abundance: -
CDR3aa: CASSVGDSYNEQFF
CDR3nt: TGTGCCAGCAGCGTAGGGGACTCTTACAATGAGCAGTTCTTC

v_gene: TRBV3-1/TRBV3-2
d_gene: -
j_gene: TRBJ2-5
abundance: -
CDR3aa: CASSQDGAYQETQYF
CDR3nt: TGTGCCAGCAGCCAAGATGGGGCGTACCAAGAGACCCAGTACTTC

v_gene: TRBV6-6
d_gene: -
j_gene: TRBJ1-1
abundance: -
CDR3aa: CASRPEGVNTEAFF
CDR3nt: TGTGCCAGCAGACCCGAGGGAGTGAACACTGAAGCTTTCTTT

v_gene: TRBV19
d_gene: TRBD2
j_gene: TRBJ2-3
abundance: -
CDR3aa: CASRRTSGGTDTQYF
CDR3nt: TGTGCCAGTAGGAGGACTAGCGGGGGCACAGATACGCAGTATTTT

v_gene: TRBV7-8
d_gene: -
j_gene: TRBJ1-1
abundance: -
CDR3aa: CASSAQGRGNTEAFF
CDR3nt: TGTGCCAGCAGCGCCCAAGGTAGGGGTAACACTGAAGCTTTCTTT

v_gene: TRBV13
d_gene: -
j_gene: TRBJ1-3
abundance: -
CDR3aa: CASSTSGNRIKTIYF
CDR3nt: TGTGCCAGCAGCACCTCAGGGAATCGTATTAAAACCATATATTTT

v_gene: TRBV19
d_gene: -
j_gene: TRBJ1-5
abundance: -
CDR3aa: CASNRGRGGNQPQHF
CDR3nt: TGTGCCAGTAACCGGGGCAGGGGTGGCAATCAGCCCCAGCATTTT

v_gene: TRBV19
d_gene: -
j_gene: TRBJ2-3
abundance: -
CDR3aa: CASSRHGQLTSTDTQYF
CDR3nt: TGTGCCAGTAGTAGGCACGGACAGTTGACTAGCACAGATACGCAGTATTTT

v_gene: TRBV5-1
d_gene: -
j_gene: TRBJ1-1
abundance: -
CDR3aa: CASSGGAQVTEAFF
CDR3nt: TGCGCCAGCAGCGGGGGGGCGCAAGTCACTGAAGCTTTCTTT

v_gene: TRBV27
d_gene: TRBD2
j_gene: TRBJ2-2
abundance: -
CDR3aa: CASSHIAGGGELFF
CDR3nt: TGTGCCAGCAGTCACATAGCGGGGGGCGGGGAGCTGTTTTTT

v_gene: TRBV19
d_gene: -
j_gene: TRBJ2-5
abundance: -
CDR3aa: CASSIGRQSQETQYF
CDR3nt: TGTGCCAGTAGTATAGGCCGACAGAGCCAAGAGACCCAGTACTTC

v_gene: TRBV15
d_gene: -
j_gene: TRBJ2-7
abundance: once
CDR3aa: CATSREGGVGQVVSYEQYF
CDR3nt: TGTGCCACCAGCAGAGAAGGTGGGGTGGGGCAGGTCGTCAGCTACGAGCAGTACTTC

v_gene: TRBV6-1
d_gene: -
j_gene: TRBJ1-1
abundance: -
CDR3aa: CASSEGTVLPTEAFF
CDR3nt: TGTGCCAGCAGTGAAGGGACAGTCTTGCCCACTGAAGCTTTCTTT

v_gene: TRBV30
d_gene: -
j_gene: TRBJ2-7
abundance: -
CDR3aa: CAWSTGATYEQYF
CDR3nt: TGTGCCTGGAGTACTGGGGCGACCTACGAGCAGTACTTC

v_gene: TRBV7-9
d_gene: -
j_gene: TRBJ2-3
abundance: -
CDR3aa: CASSLPIDTQYF
CDR3nt: TGTGCCAGCAGCTTACCCATAGATACGCAGTATTTT

v_gene: TRBV27
d_gene: TRBD1
j_gene: TRBJ1-3
abundance: -
CDR3aa: CASSQDRELSGNTIYF
CDR3nt: TGTGCCAGCAGTCAGGACAGGGAACTGTCTGGAAACACCATATATTTT

v_gene: TRBV5-4
d_gene: -
j_gene: TRBJ2-5
abundance: -
CDR3aa: CASSLEDRLETQYF
CDR3nt: TGTGCCAGCAGCTTGGAGGACAGACTCGAGACCCAGTACTTC

v_gene: TRBV19
d_gene: -
j_gene: TRBJ2-5
abundance: once
CDR3aa: CASSPEWETQYF
CDR3nt: TGTGCCAGTAGTCCCGAGTGGGAGACCCAGTACTTC

v_gene: TRBV5-1
d_gene: -
j_gene: TRBJ2-1
abundance: -
CDR3aa: CASSLFRGNNEQFF
CDR3nt: TGCGCCAGCAGCTTGTTTCGGGGAAACAATGAGCAGTTCTTC